This T cell receptor (beta chain) was identified during a study of blood T cell repertoires in COVID-19. TCRdb keeps only in-frame clones here, not all; method: immunoSEQ multiplex PCR. Seen here are around 700,000 clones, about 90% observed once, and the top ten hold roughly 0.25%. Trimming shortened V by 3 bases and J by 1 base, and 18 bases separated the two germline ends. This CDR3 spans 16 amino acids. The germline gives CDR1 DFQATT, CDR2 SNEGSKA (reference sequence). V usage is TRBV20-1 and J usage is TRBJ1-1; no clear D gene. This receptor was identified in a woman between 18 and 30 years old with acute or convalescent COVID-19. Input material: peripheral blood. CDR3 nucleotide sequence: TGCAGTGCTAGTGGTGTAGGGTGGGGAGAGAACACTGAAGCTTTCTTT. This encodes CSASGVGWGENTEAFF.